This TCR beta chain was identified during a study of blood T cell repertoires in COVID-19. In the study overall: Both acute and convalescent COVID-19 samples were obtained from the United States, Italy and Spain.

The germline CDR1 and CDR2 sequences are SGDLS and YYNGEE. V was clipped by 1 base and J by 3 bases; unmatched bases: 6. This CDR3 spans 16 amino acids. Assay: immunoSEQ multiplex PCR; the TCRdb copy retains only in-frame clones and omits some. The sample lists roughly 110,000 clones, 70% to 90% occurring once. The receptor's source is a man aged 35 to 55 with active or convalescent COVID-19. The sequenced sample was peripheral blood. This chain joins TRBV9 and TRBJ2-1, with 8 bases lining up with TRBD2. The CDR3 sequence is CASSVTSGSNYNEQFF. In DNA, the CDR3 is TGTGCCAGCAGCGTAACTAGCGGATCCAACTACAATGAGCAGTTCTTC.